These T cell receptor beta chains were read from a single sample in a study of blood T cell repertoires in COVID-19. Sequencing used immunoSEQ multiplex PCR; TCRdb keeps in-frame clones, though not all of them. The top ten hold about 5.3% of the sample, which has around 54,000 clones, more than 80% seen once. The sample taken for sequencing was peripheral blood. These receptors all come from an older woman with acute or convalescent COVID-19. CDR3s include the opening cysteine and the closing phenylalanine or tryptophan. A D gene is named only where the DNA matches it firmly. Clone size is stated in some rows and not others, as once, few, many or a class when expanded.

d_call: NA; v_call: TRBV5-6; j_call: TRBJ1-4; clone_size: NA; cdr3_nt: TGTGCCAGCACCCTAAGGGGCTCTGCTAATGAAAAACTGTTTTTT; cdr3_aa: CASTLRGSANEKLFF
d_call: NA; v_call: TRBV7-2; j_call: TRBJ1-1; clone_size: NA; cdr3_nt: TGTGCCAGCACCCGGAGCACAAACACTGAAGCTTTCTTT; cdr3_aa: CASTRSTNTEAFF
d_call: NA; v_call: TRBV5-8; j_call: TRBJ2-3; clone_size: NA; cdr3_nt: TGTGCCAGCAGCCCGGGCCTGACTACGGATACGCAGTATTTT; cdr3_aa: CASSPGLTTDTQYF
d_call: NA; v_call: TRBV3-1/TRBV3-2; j_call: TRBJ1-6; clone_size: NA; cdr3_nt: TGTGCCAGCAGCCAAGAAGGGGTTTTCAATTCACCCCTCCACTTT; cdr3_aa: CASSQEGVFNSPLHF
d_call: TRBD2; v_call: TRBV4-1; j_call: TRBJ2-1; clone_size: once; cdr3_nt: TGCGCCAGCAGCCTACTTCATAGCGGGAGAAACGGCGAGCAGTTCTTC; cdr3_aa: CASSLLHSGRNGEQFF
d_call: NA; v_call: TRBV5-8; j_call: TRBJ1-1; clone_size: NA; cdr3_nt: TGTGCCAGCAGCTTGCAGCGGCTGAACACTGAAGCTTTCTTT; cdr3_aa: CASSLQRLNTEAFF
d_call: TRBD1; v_call: TRBV4-1; j_call: TRBJ2-7; clone_size: NA; cdr3_nt: TGCGCCAGCAGCCAAGATGTCGGGACAGGGAACTACGAGCAGTACTTC; cdr3_aa: CASSQDVGTGNYEQYF
d_call: NA; v_call: TRBV7-6; j_call: TRBJ1-5; clone_size: few; cdr3_nt: TGTGCCAGCAGCTCCCGACTTGATCAGCCCCAGCATTTT; cdr3_aa: CASSSRLDQPQHF
d_call: TRBD1; v_call: TRBV6-1; j_call: TRBJ1-2; clone_size: NA; cdr3_nt: TGTGCCAGCAGTGAATCCGTGGGACAGGGGTCGAATGGCTACACCTTC; cdr3_aa: CASSESVGQGSNGYTF
d_call: NA; v_call: TRBV7-9; j_call: TRBJ2-2; clone_size: NA; cdr3_nt: TGTGCCAGCAGTTCAGGGGTGCAGAACACCGGGGAGCTGTTTTTT; cdr3_aa: CASSSGVQNTGELFF
d_call: TRBD2; v_call: TRBV29-1; j_call: TRBJ2-7; clone_size: NA; cdr3_nt: TGCAGCGCCACTGGACTAGCGGAACCCTACGAGCAGTACTTC; cdr3_aa: CSATGLAEPYEQYF
d_call: TRBD2; v_call: TRBV7-6; j_call: TRBJ2-1; clone_size: NA; cdr3_nt: TGTGCCAGCAGCTTGAGTGGTGCGGGAGGGTACAATGAGCAGTTCTTC; cdr3_aa: CASSLSGAGGYNEQFF
d_call: TRBD2; v_call: TRBV7-2; j_call: TRBJ2-1; clone_size: NA; cdr3_nt: TGTGCCAGCAGCGTCGGGACTATACCCAATGAGCAGTTCTTC; cdr3_aa: CASSVGTIPNEQFF
d_call: NA; v_call: TRBV7-6; j_call: TRBJ1-1; clone_size: NA; cdr3_nt: TGTGCCAGCAGCTTAGGGAGCCGAACCCTGAACACTGAAGCTTTCTTT; cdr3_aa: CASSLGSRTLNTEAFF
d_call: TRBD2; v_call: TRBV7-8; j_call: TRBJ2-7; clone_size: once; cdr3_nt: TGTGCCAGTAACGGAAGGGCGGGAGGCCGATACGAGCAGTACTTC; cdr3_aa: CASNGRAGGRYEQYF
d_call: TRBD1; v_call: TRBV6-6; j_call: TRBJ1-1; clone_size: NA; cdr3_nt: TGTGCCAGCAGCGGAATCGTCGGACAGGGGAACACTGAAGCTTTCTTT; cdr3_aa: CASSGIVGQGNTEAFF
d_call: NA; v_call: TRBV4-1; j_call: TRBJ2-6; clone_size: NA; cdr3_nt: TGCGCCAGCAGCCAAGATACCTGGCAGGCTGGGGCCAACGTCCTGACTTTC; cdr3_aa: CASSQDTWQAGANVLTF
d_call: NA; v_call: TRBV5-1; j_call: TRBJ1-1; clone_size: NA; cdr3_nt: TGCGCCAGCAGCTTGCCGGGGGGGAACACTGAAGCTTTCTTT; cdr3_aa: CASSLPGGNTEAFF
d_call: TRBD1; v_call: TRBV18; j_call: TRBJ1-6; clone_size: few; cdr3_nt: TGTGCCAGCTCACGGGACAGGGTTTCACCCCTCCACTTT; cdr3_aa: CASSRDRVSPLHF
d_call: NA; v_call: TRBV28; j_call: TRBJ2-7; clone_size: NA; cdr3_nt: TGTGCCAGCAGTTTAGGTGGGGCGGACGAGCAGTACTTC; cdr3_aa: CASSLGGADEQYF
d_call: NA; v_call: TRBV2; j_call: TRBJ1-5; clone_size: NA; cdr3_nt: TGTGCCAGCAGTGGTAGCCGCGATCAGCCCCAGCATTTT; cdr3_aa: CASSGSRDQPQHF
d_call: NA; v_call: TRBV30; j_call: TRBJ1-4; clone_size: NA; cdr3_nt: TGTGCCTGGAGTTCCCCCGGGGGGATAAATGAAAAACTGTTTTTT; cdr3_aa: CAWSSPGGINEKLFF